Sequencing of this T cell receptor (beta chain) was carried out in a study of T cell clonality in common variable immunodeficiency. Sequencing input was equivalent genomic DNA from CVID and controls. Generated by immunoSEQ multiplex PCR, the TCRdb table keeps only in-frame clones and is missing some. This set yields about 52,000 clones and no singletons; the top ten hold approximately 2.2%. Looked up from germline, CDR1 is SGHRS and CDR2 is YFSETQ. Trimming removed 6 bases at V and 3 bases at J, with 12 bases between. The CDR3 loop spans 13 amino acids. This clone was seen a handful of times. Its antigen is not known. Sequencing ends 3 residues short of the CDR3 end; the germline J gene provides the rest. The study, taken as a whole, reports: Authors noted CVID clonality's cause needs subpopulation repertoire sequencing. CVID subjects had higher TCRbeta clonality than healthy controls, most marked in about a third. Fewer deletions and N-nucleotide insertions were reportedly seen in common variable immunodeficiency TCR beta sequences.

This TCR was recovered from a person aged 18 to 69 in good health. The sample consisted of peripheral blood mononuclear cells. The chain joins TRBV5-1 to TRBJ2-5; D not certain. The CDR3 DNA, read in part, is TGCGCCAGCACCCTCGCAGGAAAAGAGACC. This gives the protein CASTLAGKET. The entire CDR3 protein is CASTLAGKETQYF.